This paragraph reports one TCR beta chain. What it binds is unknown. This CDR3 region has 14 residues. Germline V CDR1 and CDR2: SGHRS, YFSETQ. V lost 8 bases and J lost 9; bases outside the gene matches: 9. The data originate from a study of a mutant IDH1 vaccine in newly diagnosed glioma. Study information: Patients in the study were vaccinated eight times, receiving shots in weeks 1, 3, 5, 7, 11, 15, 19 and 23.

The time point is: week 5, during vaccination. Doses consisted of 300 ug of mutant IDH1 20-mer peptide each, paired with topical imiquimod. This table comes from immunoSEQ multiplex PCR, and its TCRdb copy is limited to in-frame clones, with some not included. The data contain 25,000 to 35,000 clones, about 90% of them singletons. Specimen: peripheral blood mononuclear cells (PBMCs), collected from a glioma patient whose treatment included an IDH1 peptide vaccine. The receptor was isolated from a woman between 35 and 50 years old with glioma. Some clones in this sample may be carry-over from other donors' samples. The V gene is TRBV5-1, the J gene TRBJ2-1, with 12 nucleotides matching TRBD2. CDR3 nucleotide sequence: TGCGCCAGTGGCCTAGCGGGGGGGCTTAGTGAGCAGTTCTTC. Translating gives CASGLAGGLSEQFF. The whole variable domain, remainder taken from reference TRBV5-1 and TRBJ2-1, is KAGVTQTPRYLIKTRGQQVTLSCSPISGHRSVSWYQQTPGQGLQFLFEYFSETQRNKGNFPGRFSGRQFSNSRSEMNVSTLELGDSALYLCASGLAGGLSEQFFGPGTRLTVL.